Given below is one TCR beta chain in context. Trimming removed 0 bases at V and 1 base at J, with 11 bases between. CDR1 is SNHLY, CDR2 FYNNEI, per germline. The CDR3 runs 16 residues. This entry comes from a study of blood T cell repertoires in COVID-19. As handled by the study authors: Quantification of nucleated cells was approximated via reference gene primer amplification. The method was immunoSEQ multiplex PCR; TCRdb's version includes in-frame clones alone and lacks a portion of them. Clonal size and the V and J genes are those of that table, whereas D and trimming came from the DNA. Of about 170,000 clones listed, more than 70% are singletons.

The J gene is TRBJ2-3, the V gene TRBV2, with a possible D match to TRBD2 (5 bases). This sequence was found in a woman aged 45-59 years in a cohort exposed to, infected with or recovered from COVID-19 (not recorded which). Sequenced input: PBMCs or T cells enriched from blood (not recorded which). CDR3 sequence (DNA): TGTGCCAGCAGTGAAGCAGCGGTGAGGGGCACAGATACGCAGTATTTT. It codes for CASSEAAVRGTDTQYF.